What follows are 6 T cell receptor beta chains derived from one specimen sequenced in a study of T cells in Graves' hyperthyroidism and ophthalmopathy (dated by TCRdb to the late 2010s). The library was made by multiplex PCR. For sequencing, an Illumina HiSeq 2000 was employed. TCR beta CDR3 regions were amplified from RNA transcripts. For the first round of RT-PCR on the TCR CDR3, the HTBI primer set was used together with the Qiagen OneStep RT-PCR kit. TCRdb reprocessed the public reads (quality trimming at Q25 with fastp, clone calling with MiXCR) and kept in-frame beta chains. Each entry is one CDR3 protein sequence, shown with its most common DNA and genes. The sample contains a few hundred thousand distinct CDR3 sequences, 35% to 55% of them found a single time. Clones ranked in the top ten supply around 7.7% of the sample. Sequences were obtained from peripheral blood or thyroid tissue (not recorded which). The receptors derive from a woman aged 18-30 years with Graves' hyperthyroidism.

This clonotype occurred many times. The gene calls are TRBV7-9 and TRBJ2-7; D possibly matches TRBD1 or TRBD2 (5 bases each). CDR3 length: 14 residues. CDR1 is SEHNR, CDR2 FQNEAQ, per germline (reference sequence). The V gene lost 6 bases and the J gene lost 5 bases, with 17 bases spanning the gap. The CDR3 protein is CASRYGDRPDEQYF. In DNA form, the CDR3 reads TGTGCCAGCAGATACGGGGACCGCCCCGACGAGCAGTACTTC. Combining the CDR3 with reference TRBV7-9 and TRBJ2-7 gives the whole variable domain DTGVSQNPRHKITKRGQNVTFRCDPISEHNRLYWYRQTLGQGPEFLTYFQNEAQLEKSRLLSDRFSAERPKGSFSTLEIQRTEQGDSAMYLCASRYGDRPDEQYFGPGTRLTVT.

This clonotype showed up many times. The CDR3 is CASSSVNTGELFF. CDR3 nucleotides: TGTGCCAGCAGCTCAGTTAACACCGGGGAGCTGTTTTTT. V usage is TRBV7-3 and J usage is TRBJ2-2; D not certain. V was pared by 4 bases and J by 2 bases, with 5 bases between. CDR1 and CDR2 from the germline V gene are SGHTA and FQGTGA. This CDR3 is 13 amino acids long.

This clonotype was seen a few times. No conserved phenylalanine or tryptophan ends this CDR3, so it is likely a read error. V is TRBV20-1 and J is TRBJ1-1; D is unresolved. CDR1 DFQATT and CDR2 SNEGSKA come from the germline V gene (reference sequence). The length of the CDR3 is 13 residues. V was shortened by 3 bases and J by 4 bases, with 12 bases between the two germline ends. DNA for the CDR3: TGCAGTGCTAGTGGGGTTCCCTTCACTGAAGCTTTCCTT. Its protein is CSASGVPFTEAFL.

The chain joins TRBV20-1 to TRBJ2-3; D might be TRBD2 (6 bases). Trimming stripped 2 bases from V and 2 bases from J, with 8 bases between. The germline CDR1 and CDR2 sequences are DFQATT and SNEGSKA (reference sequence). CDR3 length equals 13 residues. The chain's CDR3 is CSARRDFTDTQYF. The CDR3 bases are TGCAGTGCTAGAAGGGACTTCACAGATACGCAGTATTTT.

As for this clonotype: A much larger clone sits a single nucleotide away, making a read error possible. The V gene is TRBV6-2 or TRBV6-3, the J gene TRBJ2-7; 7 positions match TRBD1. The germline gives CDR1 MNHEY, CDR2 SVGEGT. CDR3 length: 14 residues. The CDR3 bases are TGTACCAGCAGTTACCCGGGACAGCTCTACGAGCAGTACTTC. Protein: CTSSYPGQLYEQYF.

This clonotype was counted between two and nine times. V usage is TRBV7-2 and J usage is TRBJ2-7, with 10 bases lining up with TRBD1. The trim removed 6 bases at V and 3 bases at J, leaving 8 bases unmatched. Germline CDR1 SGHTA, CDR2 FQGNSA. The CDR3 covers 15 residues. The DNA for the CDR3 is TGTGCCAGCAGTTTATTCGGACAGGGGGTCTACGAGCAGTACTTC. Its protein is CASSLFGQGVYEQYF.